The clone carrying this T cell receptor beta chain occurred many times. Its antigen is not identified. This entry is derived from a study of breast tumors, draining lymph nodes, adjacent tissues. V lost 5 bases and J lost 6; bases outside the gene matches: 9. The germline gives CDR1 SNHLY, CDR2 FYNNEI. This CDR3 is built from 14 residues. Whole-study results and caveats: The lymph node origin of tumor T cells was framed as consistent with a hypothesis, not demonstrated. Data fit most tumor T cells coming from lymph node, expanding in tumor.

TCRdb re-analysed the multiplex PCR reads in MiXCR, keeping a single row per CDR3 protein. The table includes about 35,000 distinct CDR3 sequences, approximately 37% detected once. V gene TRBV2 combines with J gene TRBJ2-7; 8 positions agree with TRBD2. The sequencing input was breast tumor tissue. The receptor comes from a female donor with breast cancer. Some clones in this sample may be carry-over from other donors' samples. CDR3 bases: TGTGCCAGCAGTATGTCGCGGGAGGTAGGCGAGCAGTACTTC. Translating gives CASSMSREVGEQYF.